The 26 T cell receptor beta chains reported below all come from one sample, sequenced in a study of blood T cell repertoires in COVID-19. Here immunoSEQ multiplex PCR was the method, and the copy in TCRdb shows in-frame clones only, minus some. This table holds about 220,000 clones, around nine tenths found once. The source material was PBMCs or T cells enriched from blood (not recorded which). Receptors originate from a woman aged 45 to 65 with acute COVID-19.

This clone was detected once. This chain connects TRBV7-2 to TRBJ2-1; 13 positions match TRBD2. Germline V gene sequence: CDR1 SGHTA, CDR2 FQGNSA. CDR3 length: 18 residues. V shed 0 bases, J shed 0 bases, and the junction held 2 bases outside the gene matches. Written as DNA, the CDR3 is TGTGCCAGCAGCTTAGCGCGGACTAGCGGGAGCTCCTACAATGAGCAGTTCTTC. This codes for CASSLARTSGSSYNEQFF.

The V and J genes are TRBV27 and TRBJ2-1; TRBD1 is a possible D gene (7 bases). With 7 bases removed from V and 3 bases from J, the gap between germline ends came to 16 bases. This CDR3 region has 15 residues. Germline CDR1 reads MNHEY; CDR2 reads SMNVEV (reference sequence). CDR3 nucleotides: TGTGCCAGCAAATGGGGCAGGGGGGACTACAATGAGCAGTTCTTC. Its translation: CASKWGRGDYNEQFF.

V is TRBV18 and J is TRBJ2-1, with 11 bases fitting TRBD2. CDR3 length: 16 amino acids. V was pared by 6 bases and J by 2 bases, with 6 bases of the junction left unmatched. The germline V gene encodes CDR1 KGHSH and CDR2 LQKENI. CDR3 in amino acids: CASSLLSGRAYNEQFF. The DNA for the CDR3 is TGTGCCAGCTCCCTCCTTAGCGGGAGGGCCTACAATGAGCAGTTCTTC.

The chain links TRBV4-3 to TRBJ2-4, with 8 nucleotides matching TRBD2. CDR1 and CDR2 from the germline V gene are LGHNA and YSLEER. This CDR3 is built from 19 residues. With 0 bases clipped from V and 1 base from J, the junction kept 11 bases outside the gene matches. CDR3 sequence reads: CASSQDLWAGGAAKNIQYF. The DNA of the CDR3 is TGCGCCAGCAGCCAAGATCTATGGGCGGGGGGAGCGGCCAAAAACATTCAGTACTTC.

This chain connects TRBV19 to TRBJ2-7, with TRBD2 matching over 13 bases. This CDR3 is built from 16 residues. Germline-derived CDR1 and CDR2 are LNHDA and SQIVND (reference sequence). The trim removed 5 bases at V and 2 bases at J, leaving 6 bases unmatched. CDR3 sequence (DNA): TGTGCCAGTAGTCCTCTACTAGCGGGAGGGCCCTACGAGCAGTACTTC. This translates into CASSPLLAGGPYEQYF. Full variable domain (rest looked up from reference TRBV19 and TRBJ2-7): DGGITQSPKYLFRKEGQNVTLSCEQNLNHDAMYWYRQDPGQGLRLIYYSQIVNDFQKGDIAEGYSVSREKKESFPLTVTSAQKNPTAFYLCASSPLLAGGPYEQYFGPGTRLTVT.

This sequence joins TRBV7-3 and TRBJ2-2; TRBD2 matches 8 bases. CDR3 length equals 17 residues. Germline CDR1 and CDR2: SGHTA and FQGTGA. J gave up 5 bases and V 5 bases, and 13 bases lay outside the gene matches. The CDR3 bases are TGTGCCAGCAGCCCCCGGGTGGCGGGAGGAGGGACCGGGGAGCTGTTTTTT. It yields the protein CASSPRVAGGGTGELFF.

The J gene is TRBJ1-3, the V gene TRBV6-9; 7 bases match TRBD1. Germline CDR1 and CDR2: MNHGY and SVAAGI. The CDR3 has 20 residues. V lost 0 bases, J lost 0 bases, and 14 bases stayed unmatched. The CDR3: CASSYSWTGVGGYSGNTIYF. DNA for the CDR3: TGTGCCAGCAGTTATTCGTGGACAGGAGTAGGGGGTTACTCTGGAAACACCATATATTTT.

CDR3 DNA sequence: TGCGCCAGCAGGCTAGCGGGAGGATGTTCGGGCACAGATACGCAGTATTTT. It specifies CASRLAGGCSGTDTQYF. This chain connects TRBV10-1 to TRBJ2-3; 11 positions agree with TRBD2. The germline gives CDR1 WNHNN, CDR2 SYGVQD (reference sequence). V lost 6 bases to trimming and J lost 1 base; unmatched junction nucleotides: 9. This CDR3 is built from 17 residues.

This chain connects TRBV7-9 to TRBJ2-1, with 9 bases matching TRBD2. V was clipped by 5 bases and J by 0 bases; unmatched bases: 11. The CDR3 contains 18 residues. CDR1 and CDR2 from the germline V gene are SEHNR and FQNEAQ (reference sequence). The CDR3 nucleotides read TGTGCCAGCAGCCACAGAGCGGGAGGCCCCCTCTCCTACAATGAGCAGTTCTTC. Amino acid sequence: CASSHRAGGPLSYNEQFF.

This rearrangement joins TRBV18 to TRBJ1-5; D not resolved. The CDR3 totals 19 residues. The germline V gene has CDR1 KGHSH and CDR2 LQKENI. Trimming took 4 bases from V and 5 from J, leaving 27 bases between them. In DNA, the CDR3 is TGTGCCAGCTCACGACAAGGGCGGATCTATGGGAGACCCGATCAGCCCCAGCATTTT. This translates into CASSRQGRIYGRPDQPQHF.

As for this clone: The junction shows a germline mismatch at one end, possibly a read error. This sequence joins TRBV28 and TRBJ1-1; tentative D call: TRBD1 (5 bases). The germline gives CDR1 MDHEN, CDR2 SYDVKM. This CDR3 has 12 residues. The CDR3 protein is CACRVSRAEAFF. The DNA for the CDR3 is TGTGCCTGCAGGGTTAGCAGGGCTGAAGCTTTCTTT. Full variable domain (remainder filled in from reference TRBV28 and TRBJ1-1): DVKVTQSSRYLVKRTGEKVFLECVQDMDHENMFWYRQDPGLGLRLIYFSYDVKMKEKGDIPEGYSVSREKKERFSLILESASTNQTSMYLCACRVSRAEAFFGQGTRLTVV.

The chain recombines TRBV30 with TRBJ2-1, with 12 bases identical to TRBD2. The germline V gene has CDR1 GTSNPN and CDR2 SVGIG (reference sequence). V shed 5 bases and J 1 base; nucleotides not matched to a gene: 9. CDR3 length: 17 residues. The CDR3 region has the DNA TGTGCCTGGGGGCCTGGGACTAGCGGGCGATCCTACAATGAGCAGTTCTTC. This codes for CAWGPGTSGRSYNEQFF.

The CDR3 region is CASSLEGRAANEKLFF. The DNA for the CDR3 is TGCGCCAGCAGCTTGGAAGGCAGGGCGGCTAATGAAAAACTGTTTTTT. The chain has TRBV5-1 and TRBJ1-4; TRBD1 might be the D (5 bases). Between the trimmed V and J ends, which lost 0 bases and 3 bases, there was a span of 12 bases. The CDR3 has 16 residues. CDR1 SGHRS and CDR2 YFSETQ come from the germline V gene.

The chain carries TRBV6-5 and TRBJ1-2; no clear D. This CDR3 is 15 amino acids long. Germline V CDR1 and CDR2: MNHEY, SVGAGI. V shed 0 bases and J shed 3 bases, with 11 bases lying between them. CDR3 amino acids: CASSYSSNGDYGYTF. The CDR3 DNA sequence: TGTGCCAGCAGTTACTCGAGTAATGGAGACTATGGCTACACCTTC.

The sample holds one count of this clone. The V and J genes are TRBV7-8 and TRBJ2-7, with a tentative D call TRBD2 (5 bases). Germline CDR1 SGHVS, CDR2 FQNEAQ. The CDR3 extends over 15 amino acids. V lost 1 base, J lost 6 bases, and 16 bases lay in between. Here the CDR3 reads CASSLGSMDSAEQYF. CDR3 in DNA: TGTGCCAGCAGCTTAGGGTCGATGGACTCCGCCGAGCAGTACTTC.

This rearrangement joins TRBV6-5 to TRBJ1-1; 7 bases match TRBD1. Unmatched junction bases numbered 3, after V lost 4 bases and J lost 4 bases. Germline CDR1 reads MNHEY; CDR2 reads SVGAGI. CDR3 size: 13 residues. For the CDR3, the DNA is TGTGCCAGCAGTTCACAGGGGCCCACTGAAGCTTTCTTT. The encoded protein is CASSSQGPTEAFF.

CDR3 sequence (DNA): TGCGCCAGCAGTCAATCTCGGGCGAGGACTCTAGATACGCAGTATTTT. Translated, it gives CASSQSRARTLDTQYF. The V and J genes are TRBV23-1 and TRBJ2-3; D possibly corresponds to TRBD2 (5 bases). TRBV23-1 is an ORF for which the function is uncertain. V shed 0 bases and J shed 5 bases, with 15 bases lying between them. This CDR3 contains 16 residues.

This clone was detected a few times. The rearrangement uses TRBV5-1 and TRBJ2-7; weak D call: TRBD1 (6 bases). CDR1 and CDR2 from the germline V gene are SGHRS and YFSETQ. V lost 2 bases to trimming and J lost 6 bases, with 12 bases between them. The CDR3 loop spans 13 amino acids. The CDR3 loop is CASSFSQGSEQYF. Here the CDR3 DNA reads TGCGCCAGCAGCTTTTCACAGGGATCCGAGCAGTACTTC.

Here the CDR3 reads CASTAGSTDGPLHF. CDR3 DNA sequence: TGTGCCAGCACCGCGGGGTCTACTGACGGACCCCTCCACTTT. The gene calls are TRBV28 and TRBJ1-6; unclear D gene. This CDR3 comprises 14 residues. Germline CDR1 and CDR2: MDHEN and SYDVKM. The germline V and J ends were trimmed by 7 bases and 12 bases, with 19 bases remaining between them.

The CDR3 reads CASSFSGQGYGYTF. The CDR3 region has the DNA TGTGCCAGCAGTTTTTCGGGACAGGGCTATGGCTACACCTTC. The rearrangement uses TRBV28 and TRBJ1-2; 9 nucleotides line up with TRBD1. The CDR3 loop spans 14 amino acids. V dropped 3 bases and J dropped 4; count of bases not matched to a gene: 3. The germline CDR1 and CDR2 sequences are MDHEN and SYDVKM.

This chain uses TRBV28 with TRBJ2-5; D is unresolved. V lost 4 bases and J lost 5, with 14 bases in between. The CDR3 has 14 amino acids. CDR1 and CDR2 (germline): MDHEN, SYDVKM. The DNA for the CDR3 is TGTGCCAGCAGTTGGGCCCCGGCCTCGGAGACCCAGTACTTC. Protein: CASSWAPASETQYF.

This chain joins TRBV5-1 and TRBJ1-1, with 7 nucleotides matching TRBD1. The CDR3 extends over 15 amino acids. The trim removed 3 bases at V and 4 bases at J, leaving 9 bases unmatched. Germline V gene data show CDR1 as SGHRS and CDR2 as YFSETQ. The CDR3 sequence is CASSWNRGGGTEAFF. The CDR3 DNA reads TGCGCCAGCAGCTGGAACAGGGGTGGCGGCACTGAAGCTTTCTTT. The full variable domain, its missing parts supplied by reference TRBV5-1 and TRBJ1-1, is KAGVTQTPRYLIKTRGQQVTLSCSPISGHRSVSWYQQTPGQGLQFLFEYFSETQRNKGNFPGRFSGRQFSNSRSEMNVSTLELGDSALYLCASSWNRGGGTEAFFGQGTRLTVV.

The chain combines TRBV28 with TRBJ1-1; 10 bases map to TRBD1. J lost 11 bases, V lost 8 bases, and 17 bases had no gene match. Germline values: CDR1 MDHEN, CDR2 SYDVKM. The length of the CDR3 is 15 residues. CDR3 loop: CASQLGFPGQGKAFF. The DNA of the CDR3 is TGTGCCAGCCAGCTCGGTTTTCCGGGACAGGGGAAGGCTTTCTTT.

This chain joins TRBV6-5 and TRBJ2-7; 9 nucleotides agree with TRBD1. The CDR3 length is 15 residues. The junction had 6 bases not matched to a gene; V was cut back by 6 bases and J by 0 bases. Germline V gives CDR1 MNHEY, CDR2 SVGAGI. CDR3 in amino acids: CASSRTGVSSYEQYF. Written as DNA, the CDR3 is TGTGCCAGCAGCAGGACAGGGGTAAGCTCCTACGAGCAGTACTTC.

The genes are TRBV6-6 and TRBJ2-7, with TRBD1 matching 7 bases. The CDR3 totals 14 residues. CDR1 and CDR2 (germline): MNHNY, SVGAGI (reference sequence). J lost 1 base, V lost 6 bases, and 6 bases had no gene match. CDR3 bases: TGTGCCAGCAGACTTGGGACAGTTTCCTACGAGCAGTACTTC. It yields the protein CASRLGTVSYEQYF.

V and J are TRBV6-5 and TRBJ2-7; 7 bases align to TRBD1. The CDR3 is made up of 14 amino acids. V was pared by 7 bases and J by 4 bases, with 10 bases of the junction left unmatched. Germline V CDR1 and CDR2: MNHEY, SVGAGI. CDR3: CASNVGQALYEQYF. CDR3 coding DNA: TGTGCCAGCAATGTCGGACAGGCGCTATACGAGCAGTACTTC.